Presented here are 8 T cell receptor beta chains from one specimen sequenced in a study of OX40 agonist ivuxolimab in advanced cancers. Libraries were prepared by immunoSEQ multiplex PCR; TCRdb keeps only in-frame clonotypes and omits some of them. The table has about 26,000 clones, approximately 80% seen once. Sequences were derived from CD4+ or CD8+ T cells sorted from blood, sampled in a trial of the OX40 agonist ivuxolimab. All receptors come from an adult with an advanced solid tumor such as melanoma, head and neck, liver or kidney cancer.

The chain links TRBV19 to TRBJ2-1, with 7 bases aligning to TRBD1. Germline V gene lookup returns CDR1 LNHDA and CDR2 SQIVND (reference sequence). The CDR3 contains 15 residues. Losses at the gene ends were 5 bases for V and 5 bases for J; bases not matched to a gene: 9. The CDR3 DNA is TGTGCCAGTAGTTTCGGGCAGGGGGAAAACAATGAGCAGTTCTTC. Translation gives CASSFGQGENNEQFF. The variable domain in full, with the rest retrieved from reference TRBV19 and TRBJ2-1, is DGGITQSPKYLFRKEGQNVTLSCEQNLNHDAMYWYRQDPGQGLRLIYYSQIVNDFQKGDIAEGYSVSREKKESFPLTVTSAQKNPTAFYLCASSFGQGENNEQFFGPGTRLTVL.

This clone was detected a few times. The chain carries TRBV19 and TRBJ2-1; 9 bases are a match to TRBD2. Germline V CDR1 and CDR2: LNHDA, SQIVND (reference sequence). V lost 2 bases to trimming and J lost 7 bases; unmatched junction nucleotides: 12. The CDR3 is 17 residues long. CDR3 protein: CASSIIALGTSSNEQFF. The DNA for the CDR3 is TGTGCCAGTAGTATAATCGCGCTAGGGACTAGCAGTAATGAGCAGTTCTTC.

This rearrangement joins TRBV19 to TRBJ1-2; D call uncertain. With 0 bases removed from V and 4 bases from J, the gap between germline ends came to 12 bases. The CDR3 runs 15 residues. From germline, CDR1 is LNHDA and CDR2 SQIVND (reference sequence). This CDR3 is CASSIDLQTAYGYTF. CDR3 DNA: TGTGCCAGTAGTATAGATCTCCAAACAGCCTATGGCTACACCTTC.

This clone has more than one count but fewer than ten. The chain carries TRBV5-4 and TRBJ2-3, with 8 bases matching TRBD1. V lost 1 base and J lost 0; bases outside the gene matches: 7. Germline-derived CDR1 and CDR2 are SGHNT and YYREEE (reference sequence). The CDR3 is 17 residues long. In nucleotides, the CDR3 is TGTGCCAGCAGCTTGTTAACAGGGGGTTTAAGCACAGATACGCAGTATTTT. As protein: CASSLLTGGLSTDTQYF.

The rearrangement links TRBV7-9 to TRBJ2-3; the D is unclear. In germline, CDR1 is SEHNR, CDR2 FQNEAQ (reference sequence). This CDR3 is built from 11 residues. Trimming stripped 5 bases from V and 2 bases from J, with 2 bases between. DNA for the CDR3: TGTGCCAGCAGCAACACAGATACGCAGTATTTT. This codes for CASSNTDTQYF.

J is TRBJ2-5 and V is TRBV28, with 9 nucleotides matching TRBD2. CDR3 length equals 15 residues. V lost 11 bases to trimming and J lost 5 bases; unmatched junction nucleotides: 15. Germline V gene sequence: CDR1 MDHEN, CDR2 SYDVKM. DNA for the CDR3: TGTGCCGGCACCCCCCTAGCGGGGCAGGCGGAGACCCAGTACTTC. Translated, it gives CAGTPLAGQAETQYF.

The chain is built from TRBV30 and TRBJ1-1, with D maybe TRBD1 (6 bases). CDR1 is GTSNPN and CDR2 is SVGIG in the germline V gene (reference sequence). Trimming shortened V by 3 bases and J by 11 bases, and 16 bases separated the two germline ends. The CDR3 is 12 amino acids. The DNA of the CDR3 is TGTGCCTGGAGGGATACAGGGCTGAGGGCTTTCTTT. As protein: CAWRDTGLRAFF. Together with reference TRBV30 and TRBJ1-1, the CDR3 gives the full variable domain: SQTIHQWPATLVQPVGSPLSLECTVEGTSNPNLYWYRQAAGRGLQLLFYSVGIGQISSEVPQNLSASRPQDRQFILSSKKLLLSDSGFYLCAWRDTGLRAFFGQGTRLTVV.

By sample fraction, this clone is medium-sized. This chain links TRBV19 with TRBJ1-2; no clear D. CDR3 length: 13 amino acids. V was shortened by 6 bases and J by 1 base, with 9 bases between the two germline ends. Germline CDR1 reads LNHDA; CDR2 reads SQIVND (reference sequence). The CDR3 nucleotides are TGTGCCAGTAGGAGGGAGGTTAACTATGGCTACACCTTC. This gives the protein CASRREVNYGYTF.